This record looks at one T cell receptor (beta chain) sequence and its context. These data are taken from a study of blood T cell repertoires in COVID-19. Study details: Specimens from acute and convalescent COVID-19 originated in the United States, Italy and Spain. Nucleic acid was either cDNA or gDNA, and it came from T cells, B-cell-depleted T cells, or PBMCs.

Assignments of participants to cohorts depended upon their own reported clinical history. Cohort 3 recovery required two negative PCRs, clearance, or symptom resolution. The data were produced by immunoSEQ multiplex PCR, yet TCRdb's version contains in-frame clones alone and is incomplete. The sample lists 200,000 to 250,000 clones, 80% to 85% seen once, with approximately 6.6% in the top ten. Germline V lookup: CDR1 SGHAT, CDR2 FQNNGV. V trimming: 1 base; J trimming: 0 bases; junction bases outside the gene matches: 2. The CDR3 spans 15 residues. The receptor comes from a woman between 40 and 50 years old who had recovered from COVID-19. The chain has TRBV11-2 and TRBJ1-1, with 7 bases identical to TRBD1. Sequenced input: PBMCs or T cells enriched from blood (not recorded which). The CDR3 loop reads CASSLAGGMNTEAFF. In nucleotides, the CDR3 is TGTGCCAGCAGCTTAGCAGGGGGGATGAACACTGAAGCTTTCTTT.